The 2 T cell receptor beta chains below all came from one sample that was sequenced in a study of blood T cell repertoires in COVID-19. Here immunoSEQ multiplex PCR was the method, and the copy in TCRdb shows in-frame clones only, minus some. The sample contains approximately 72,000 clones, 70% to 90% of which appear only once. The sequencing sample was made of peripheral blood. The receptors were gathered from a man aged 50-60 years with acute or convalescent COVID-19.

CDR3 sequence: CASSVAGSGGSTGELFF. CDR3 in DNA: TGTGCCAGCAGCGTAGCTGGGTCGGGGGGAAGTACCGGGGAGCTGTTTTTT. The V gene is TRBV9, the J gene TRBJ2-2; 7 positions match TRBD2. The junction had 10 bases not matched to a gene; V was cut back by 0 bases and J by 5 bases. Germline V CDR1 and CDR2: SGDLS, YYNGEE. The CDR3 has 17 amino acids.

The rearrangement joins TRBV19 to TRBJ2-1; unclear D gene. Between the trimmed V and J ends, which lost 4 bases and 4 bases, there was a span of 11 bases. The length of the CDR3 is 14 residues. Germline V gene sequence: CDR1 LNHDA, CDR2 SQIVND (reference sequence). CDR3 sequence reads: CASSSGTIYNEQFF. The CDR3 DNA reads as TGTGCCAGTAGTAGTGGCACTATTTACAATGAGCAGTTCTTC.